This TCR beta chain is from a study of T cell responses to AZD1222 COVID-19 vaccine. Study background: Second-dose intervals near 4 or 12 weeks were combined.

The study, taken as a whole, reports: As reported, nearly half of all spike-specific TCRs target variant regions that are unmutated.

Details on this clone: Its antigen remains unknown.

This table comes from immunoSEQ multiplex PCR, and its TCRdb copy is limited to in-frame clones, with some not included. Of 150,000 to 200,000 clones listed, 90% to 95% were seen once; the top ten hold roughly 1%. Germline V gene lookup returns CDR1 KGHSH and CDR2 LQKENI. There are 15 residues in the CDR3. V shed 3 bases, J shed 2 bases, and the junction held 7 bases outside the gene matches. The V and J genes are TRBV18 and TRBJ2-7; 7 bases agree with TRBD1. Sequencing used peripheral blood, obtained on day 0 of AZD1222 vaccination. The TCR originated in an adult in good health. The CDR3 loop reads CASSPGEGAAYEQYF. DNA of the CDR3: TGTGCCAGCTCACCTGGAGAGGGGGCGGCCTACGAGCAGTACTTC.